This T cell receptor beta chain was sequenced during a study of early T cells in non-severe SARS-CoV-2 infection. Each CDR3 protein gets one entry after TCRdb re-called the 5' RACE reads with MiXCR. The table records over 80,000 distinct CDR3 sequences, around 15% of them present only once. This clonotype was seen at least ten times. The CDR3 runs to 13 residues. The J segment lost 5 bases and the V segment lost 2 bases, leaving 2 bases of the junction unmatched. The TCR was taken from an adult who was a healthcare worker with PCR-confirmed SARS-CoV-2 infection or an uninfected control (not recorded which). Sequencing was done on a sample of whole blood. The gene calls are TRBV12-3 or TRBV12-4 and TRBJ1-1; 7 nucleotides agree with TRBD1. The CDR3 sequence: CASSLSGGTEAFF. The CDR3 DNA sequence: TGTGCCAGCAGTTTATCAGGGGGTACTGAAGCTTTCTTT.